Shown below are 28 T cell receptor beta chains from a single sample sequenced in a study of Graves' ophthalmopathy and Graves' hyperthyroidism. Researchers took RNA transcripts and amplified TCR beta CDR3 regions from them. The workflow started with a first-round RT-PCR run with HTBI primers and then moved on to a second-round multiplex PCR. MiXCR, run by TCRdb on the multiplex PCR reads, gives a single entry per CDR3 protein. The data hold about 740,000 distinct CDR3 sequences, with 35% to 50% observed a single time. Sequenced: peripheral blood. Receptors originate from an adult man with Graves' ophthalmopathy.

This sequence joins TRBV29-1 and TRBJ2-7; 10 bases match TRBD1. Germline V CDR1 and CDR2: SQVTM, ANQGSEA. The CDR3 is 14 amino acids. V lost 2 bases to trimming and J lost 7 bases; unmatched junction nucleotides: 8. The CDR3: CSVERQGAASEQYF. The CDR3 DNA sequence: TGCAGCGTTGAAAGACAGGGGGCGGCGAGTGAGCAGTACTTC.

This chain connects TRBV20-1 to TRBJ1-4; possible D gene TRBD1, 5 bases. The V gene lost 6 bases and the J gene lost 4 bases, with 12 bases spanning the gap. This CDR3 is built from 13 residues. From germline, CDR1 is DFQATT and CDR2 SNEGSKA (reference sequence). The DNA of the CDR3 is TGCAGTGCCCCCGGGGGGGGTAATGAAAAACTGTTTTTT. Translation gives CSAPGGGNEKLFF.

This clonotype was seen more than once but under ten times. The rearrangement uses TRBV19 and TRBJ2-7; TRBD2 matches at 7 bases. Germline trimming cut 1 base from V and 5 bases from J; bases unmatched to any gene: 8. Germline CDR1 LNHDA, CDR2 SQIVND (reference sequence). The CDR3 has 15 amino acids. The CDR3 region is CASSIGRGVFDEQYF. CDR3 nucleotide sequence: TGTGCCAGTAGTATAGGTCGGGGGGTGTTCGACGAGCAGTACTTC.

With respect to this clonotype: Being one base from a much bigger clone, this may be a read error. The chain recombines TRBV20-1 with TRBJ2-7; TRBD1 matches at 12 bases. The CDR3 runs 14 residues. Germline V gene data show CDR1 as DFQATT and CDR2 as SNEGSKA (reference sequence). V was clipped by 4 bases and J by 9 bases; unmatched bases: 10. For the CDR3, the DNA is TGCAGTGCTATACCGGGACAGGGGGCGAGCGGGCAGTACTTC. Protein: CSAIPGQGASGQYF.

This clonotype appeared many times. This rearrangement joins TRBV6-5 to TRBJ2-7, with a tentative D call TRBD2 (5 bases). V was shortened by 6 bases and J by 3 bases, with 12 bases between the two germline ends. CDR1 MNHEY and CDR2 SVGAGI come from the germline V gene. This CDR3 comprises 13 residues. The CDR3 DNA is TGTGCCAGCAGCCCAGCCGGGGACTACGAGCAGTACTTC. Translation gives CASSPAGDYEQYF.

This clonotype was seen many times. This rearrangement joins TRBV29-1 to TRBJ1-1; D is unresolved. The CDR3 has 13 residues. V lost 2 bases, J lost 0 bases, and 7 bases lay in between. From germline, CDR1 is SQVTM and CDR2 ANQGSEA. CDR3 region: CSVEQVMNTEAFF. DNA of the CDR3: TGCAGCGTTGAACAGGTCATGAACACTGAAGCTTTCTTT.

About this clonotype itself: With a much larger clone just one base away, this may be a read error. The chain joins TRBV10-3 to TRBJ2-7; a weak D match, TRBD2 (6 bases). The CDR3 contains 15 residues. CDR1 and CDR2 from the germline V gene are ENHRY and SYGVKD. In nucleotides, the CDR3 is TGTGCCATCAGAGGGTTAGGCGGGGACTCCTGCGAGCAGTACTTC. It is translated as CAIRGLGGDSCEQYF.

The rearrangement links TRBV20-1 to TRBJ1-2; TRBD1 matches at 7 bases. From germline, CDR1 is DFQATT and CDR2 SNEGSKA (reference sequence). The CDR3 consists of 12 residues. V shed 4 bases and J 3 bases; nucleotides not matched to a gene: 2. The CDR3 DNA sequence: TGCAGTGCTATCACAGGGGACTATGGCTACACCTTC. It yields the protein CSAITGDYGYTF.

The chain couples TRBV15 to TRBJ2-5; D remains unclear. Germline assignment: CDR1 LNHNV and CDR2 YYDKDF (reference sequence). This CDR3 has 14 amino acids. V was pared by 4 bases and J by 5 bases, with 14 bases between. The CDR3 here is CATSKAPNDETQYF. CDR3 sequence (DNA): TGTGCCACCAGCAAGGCCCCTAATGACGAGACCCAGTACTTC.

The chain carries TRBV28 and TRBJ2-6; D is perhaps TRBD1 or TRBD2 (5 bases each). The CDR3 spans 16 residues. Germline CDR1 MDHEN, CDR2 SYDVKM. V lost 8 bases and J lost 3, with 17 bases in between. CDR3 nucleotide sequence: TGTGCCAGCGGACAATTAATTGGGGGTGGGGCCAACGTCCTGACTTTC. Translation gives CASGQLIGGGANVLTF.

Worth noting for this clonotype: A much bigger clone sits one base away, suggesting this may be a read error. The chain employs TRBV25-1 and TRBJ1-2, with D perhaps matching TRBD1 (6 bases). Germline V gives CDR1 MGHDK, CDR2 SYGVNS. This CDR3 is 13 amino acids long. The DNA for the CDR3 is TGTGCCAGCAGCACAGGGATAGACTATGGCCACACCTTC. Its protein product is CASSTGIDYGHTF.

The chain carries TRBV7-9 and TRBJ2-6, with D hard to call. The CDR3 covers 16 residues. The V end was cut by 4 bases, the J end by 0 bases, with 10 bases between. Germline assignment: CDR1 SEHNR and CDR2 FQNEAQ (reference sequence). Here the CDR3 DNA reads TGTGCCAGCAGCTCGACTCATACCTCTGGGGCCAACGTCCTGACTTTC. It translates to CASSSTHTSGANVLTF.

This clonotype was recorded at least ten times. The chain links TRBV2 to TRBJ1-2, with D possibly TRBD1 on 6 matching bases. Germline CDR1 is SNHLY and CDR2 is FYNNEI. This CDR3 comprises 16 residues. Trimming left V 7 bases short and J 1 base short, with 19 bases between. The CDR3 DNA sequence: TGTGCCAGCATAGAGGTTGAAGGGGGAGTTAACTATGGCTACACCTTC. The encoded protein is CASIEVEGGVNYGYTF.

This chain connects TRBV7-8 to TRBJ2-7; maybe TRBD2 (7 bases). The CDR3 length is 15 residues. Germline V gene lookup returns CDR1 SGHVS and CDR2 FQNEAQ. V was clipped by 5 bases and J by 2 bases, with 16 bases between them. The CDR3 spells CASSIWGGPTYEQYF. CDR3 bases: TGTGCCAGCAGCATCTGGGGGGGCCCCACCTACGAGCAGTACTTC. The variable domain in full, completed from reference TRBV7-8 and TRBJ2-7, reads GAGVSQSPRYKVAKRGQDVALRCDPISGHVSLFWYQQALGQGPEFLTYFQNEAQLDKSGLPSDRFFAERPEGSVSTLKIQRTQQEDSAVYLCASSIWGGPTYEQYFGPGTRLTVT.

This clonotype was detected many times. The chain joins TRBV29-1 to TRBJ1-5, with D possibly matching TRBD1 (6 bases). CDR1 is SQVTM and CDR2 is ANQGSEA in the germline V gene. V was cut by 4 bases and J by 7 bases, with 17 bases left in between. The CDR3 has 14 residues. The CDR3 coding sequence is TGCAGCGTTGGTATGACAGGTACTAAACAGCCCCAGCATTTT. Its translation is CSVGMTGTKQPQHF.

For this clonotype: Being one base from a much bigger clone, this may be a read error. The CDR3 sequence is CASGVTDYEQYF. CDR3 coding DNA: TGCGCCAGCGGCGTGACAGACTACGAGCAGTACTTC. This chain links TRBV5-5 with TRBJ2-7; D possibly matches TRBD1 or TRBD2 (5 bases each). Looked up from germline, CDR1 is SGHKS and CDR2 is YYEKEE (reference sequence). This CDR3 is built from 12 residues.

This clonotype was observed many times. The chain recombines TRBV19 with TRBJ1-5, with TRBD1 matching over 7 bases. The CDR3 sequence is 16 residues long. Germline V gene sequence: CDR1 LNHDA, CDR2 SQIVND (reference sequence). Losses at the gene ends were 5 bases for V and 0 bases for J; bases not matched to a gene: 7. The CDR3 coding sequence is TGTGCCAGTAGTCTCCCGACAGGGCATAGCAATCAGCCCCAGCATTTT. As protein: CASSLPTGHSNQPQHF.

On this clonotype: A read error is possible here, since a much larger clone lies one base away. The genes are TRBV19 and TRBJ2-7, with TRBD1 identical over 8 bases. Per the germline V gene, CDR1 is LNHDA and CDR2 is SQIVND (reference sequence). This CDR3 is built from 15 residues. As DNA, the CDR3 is TGTGCCAGTAGTCGAACCGGGACAGGCGAATACGAGCGGTACTTC. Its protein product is CASSRTGTGEYERYF. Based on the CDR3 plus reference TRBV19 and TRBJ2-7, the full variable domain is DGGITQSPKYLFRKEGQNVTLSCEQNLNHDAMYWYRQDPGQGLRLIYYSQIVNDFQKGDIAEGYSVSREKKESFPLTVTSAQKNPTAFYLCASSRTGTGEYERYFGPGTRLTVT.

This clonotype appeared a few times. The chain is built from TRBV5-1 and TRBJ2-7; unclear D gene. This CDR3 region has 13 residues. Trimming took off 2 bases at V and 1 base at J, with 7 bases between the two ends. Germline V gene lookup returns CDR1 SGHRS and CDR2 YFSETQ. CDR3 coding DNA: TGCGCCAGCAGCTTAGACTGGTCCTACGAGCAGTACTTC. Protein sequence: CASSLDWSYEQYF.

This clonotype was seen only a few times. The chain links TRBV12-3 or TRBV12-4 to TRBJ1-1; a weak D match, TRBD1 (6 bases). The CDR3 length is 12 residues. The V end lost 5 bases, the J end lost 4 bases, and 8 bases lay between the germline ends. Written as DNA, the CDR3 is TGTGCCAGCAGTCGGACAGCCACTGAAGCTTTCTTT. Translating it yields CASSRTATEAFF.

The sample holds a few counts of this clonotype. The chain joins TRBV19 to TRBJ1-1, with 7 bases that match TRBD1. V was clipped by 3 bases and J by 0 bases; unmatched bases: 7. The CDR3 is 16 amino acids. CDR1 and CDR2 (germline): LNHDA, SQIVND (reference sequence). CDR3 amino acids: CASSILPGQMNTEAFF. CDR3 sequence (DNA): TGTGCCAGTAGTATCCTGCCGGGACAGATGAACACTGAAGCTTTCTTT.

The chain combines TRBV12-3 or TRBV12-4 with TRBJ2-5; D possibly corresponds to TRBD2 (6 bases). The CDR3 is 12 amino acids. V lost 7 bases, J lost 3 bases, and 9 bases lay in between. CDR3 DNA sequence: TGTGCCAGCACCTGGGGGGAAGAGACCCAGTACTTC. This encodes CASTWGEETQYF.

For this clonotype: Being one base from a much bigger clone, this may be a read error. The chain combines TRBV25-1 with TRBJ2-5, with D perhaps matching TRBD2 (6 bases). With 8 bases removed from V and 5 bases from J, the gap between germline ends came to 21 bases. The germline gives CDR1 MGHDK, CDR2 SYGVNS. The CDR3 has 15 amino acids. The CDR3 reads CASQTSDGGFETQYF. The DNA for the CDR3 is TGTGCCAGCCAGACATCAGACGGGGGATTTGAGACCCAGTACTTC.

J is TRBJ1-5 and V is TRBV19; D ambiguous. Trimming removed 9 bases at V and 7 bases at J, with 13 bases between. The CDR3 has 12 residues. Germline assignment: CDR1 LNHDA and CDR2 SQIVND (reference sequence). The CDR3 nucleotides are TGTGCCAGCGGTCTTGAAGGCCAGCCCCAGCATTTT. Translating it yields CASGLEGQPQHF.

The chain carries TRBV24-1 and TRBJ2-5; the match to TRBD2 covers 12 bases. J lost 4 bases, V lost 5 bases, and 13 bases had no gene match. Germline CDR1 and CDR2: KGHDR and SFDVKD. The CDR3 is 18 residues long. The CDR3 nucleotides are TGTGCCACCAGTGCCTCGGGGACTAGCGGGCCCGGAGGAGAGACCCAGTACTTC. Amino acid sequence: CATSASGTSGPGGETQYF.

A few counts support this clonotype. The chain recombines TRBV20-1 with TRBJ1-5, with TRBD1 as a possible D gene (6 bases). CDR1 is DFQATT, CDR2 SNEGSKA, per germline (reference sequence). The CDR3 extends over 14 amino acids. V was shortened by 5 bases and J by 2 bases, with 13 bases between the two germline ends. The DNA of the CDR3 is TGCAGTGCTGTACAGGGTATCGGCAATCAGCCCCAGCATTTT. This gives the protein CSAVQGIGNQPQHF.

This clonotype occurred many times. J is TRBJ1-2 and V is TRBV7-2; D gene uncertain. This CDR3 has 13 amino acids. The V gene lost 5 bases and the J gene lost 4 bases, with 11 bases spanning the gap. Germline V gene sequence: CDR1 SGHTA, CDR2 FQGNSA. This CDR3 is CASSPLRLYGYTF. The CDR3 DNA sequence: TGTGCCAGCAGCCCTTTACGGCTCTATGGCTACACCTTC.

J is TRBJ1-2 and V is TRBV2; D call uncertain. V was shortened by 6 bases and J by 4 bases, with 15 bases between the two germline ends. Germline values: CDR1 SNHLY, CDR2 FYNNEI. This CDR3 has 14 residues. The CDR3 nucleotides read TGTGCCAGCAGCGACATCTCCGACTTCTATGGCTACACCTTC. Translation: CASSDISDFYGYTF.